This T cell receptor (beta chain) was sequenced during a study of spatial heterogeneity in lung cancer. For this clonotype: What it binds is unknown.

Study-wide findings and caveats: Tumors with more nonsynonymous mutations had more expanded intratumoral alpha and beta TCRs.

J was trimmed by 8 bases and V by 5 bases; bases with no gene match: 9. There are 15 residues in the CDR3. Germline V CDR1 and CDR2: LGHDT, YNNKEL (reference sequence). Documented time point: sample taken at primary tumor resection. TCRdb re-derived calls from the 5' RACE reads in MiXCR, one entry per CDR3 protein. The table has about 2,600 distinct CDR3 sequences, around 7% seen once. J is TRBJ1-4 and V is TRBV3-1; 9 bases fit TRBD1. This specimen was lung tumor tissue, taken at surgery. The TCR was taken from a female donor with early-stage non-small cell lung cancer. The CDR3 region is CASSSGTGLVEKLFF. The DNA of the CDR3 is TGTGCCAGCAGCTCCGGGACAGGGCTTGTGGAAAAACTGTTTTTT. Drawing the rest from reference TRBV3-1 and TRBJ1-4, the complete variable domain is DTAVSQTPKYLVTQMGNDKSIKCEQNLGHDTMYWYKQDSKKFLKIMFSYNNKELIINETVPNRFSPKSPDKAHLNLHINSLELGDSAVYFCASSSGTGLVEKLFFGSGTQLSVL.